This TCR beta chain is from a study of blood T cell repertoires in COVID-19. Overall study: T cells, B-cell-depleted T cells, or PBMCs supplied cDNA or gDNA.

Per the original data handling: How many nucleated cells were present was estimated from reference gene primer amplification. Profiling relied on immunoSEQ multiplex PCR, and the TCRdb table lists in-frame clones only, not all of them. From that table come the V and J calls and clone size; the DNA was used to work out D and trimming. The sample holds almost 300,000 clones, 85% to 90% seen once. This CDR3 is built from 18 residues. Germline assignment: CDR1 WSHSY and CDR2 SAAADI. V shed 8 bases, J shed 6 bases, and the junction held 16 bases outside the gene matches. The chain links TRBV10-2 to TRBJ2-7; 16 nucleotides line up with TRBD2. This TCR was sampled from a man aged 65 to 79 with acute or convalescent COVID-19. Sequencing input: peripheral blood. The CDR3 sequence is CASHAGGLAGGPNAEQYF. CDR3 in DNA: TGCGCCAGCCACGCAGGGGGACTAGCGGGAGGGCCGAACGCCGAGCAGTACTTC.